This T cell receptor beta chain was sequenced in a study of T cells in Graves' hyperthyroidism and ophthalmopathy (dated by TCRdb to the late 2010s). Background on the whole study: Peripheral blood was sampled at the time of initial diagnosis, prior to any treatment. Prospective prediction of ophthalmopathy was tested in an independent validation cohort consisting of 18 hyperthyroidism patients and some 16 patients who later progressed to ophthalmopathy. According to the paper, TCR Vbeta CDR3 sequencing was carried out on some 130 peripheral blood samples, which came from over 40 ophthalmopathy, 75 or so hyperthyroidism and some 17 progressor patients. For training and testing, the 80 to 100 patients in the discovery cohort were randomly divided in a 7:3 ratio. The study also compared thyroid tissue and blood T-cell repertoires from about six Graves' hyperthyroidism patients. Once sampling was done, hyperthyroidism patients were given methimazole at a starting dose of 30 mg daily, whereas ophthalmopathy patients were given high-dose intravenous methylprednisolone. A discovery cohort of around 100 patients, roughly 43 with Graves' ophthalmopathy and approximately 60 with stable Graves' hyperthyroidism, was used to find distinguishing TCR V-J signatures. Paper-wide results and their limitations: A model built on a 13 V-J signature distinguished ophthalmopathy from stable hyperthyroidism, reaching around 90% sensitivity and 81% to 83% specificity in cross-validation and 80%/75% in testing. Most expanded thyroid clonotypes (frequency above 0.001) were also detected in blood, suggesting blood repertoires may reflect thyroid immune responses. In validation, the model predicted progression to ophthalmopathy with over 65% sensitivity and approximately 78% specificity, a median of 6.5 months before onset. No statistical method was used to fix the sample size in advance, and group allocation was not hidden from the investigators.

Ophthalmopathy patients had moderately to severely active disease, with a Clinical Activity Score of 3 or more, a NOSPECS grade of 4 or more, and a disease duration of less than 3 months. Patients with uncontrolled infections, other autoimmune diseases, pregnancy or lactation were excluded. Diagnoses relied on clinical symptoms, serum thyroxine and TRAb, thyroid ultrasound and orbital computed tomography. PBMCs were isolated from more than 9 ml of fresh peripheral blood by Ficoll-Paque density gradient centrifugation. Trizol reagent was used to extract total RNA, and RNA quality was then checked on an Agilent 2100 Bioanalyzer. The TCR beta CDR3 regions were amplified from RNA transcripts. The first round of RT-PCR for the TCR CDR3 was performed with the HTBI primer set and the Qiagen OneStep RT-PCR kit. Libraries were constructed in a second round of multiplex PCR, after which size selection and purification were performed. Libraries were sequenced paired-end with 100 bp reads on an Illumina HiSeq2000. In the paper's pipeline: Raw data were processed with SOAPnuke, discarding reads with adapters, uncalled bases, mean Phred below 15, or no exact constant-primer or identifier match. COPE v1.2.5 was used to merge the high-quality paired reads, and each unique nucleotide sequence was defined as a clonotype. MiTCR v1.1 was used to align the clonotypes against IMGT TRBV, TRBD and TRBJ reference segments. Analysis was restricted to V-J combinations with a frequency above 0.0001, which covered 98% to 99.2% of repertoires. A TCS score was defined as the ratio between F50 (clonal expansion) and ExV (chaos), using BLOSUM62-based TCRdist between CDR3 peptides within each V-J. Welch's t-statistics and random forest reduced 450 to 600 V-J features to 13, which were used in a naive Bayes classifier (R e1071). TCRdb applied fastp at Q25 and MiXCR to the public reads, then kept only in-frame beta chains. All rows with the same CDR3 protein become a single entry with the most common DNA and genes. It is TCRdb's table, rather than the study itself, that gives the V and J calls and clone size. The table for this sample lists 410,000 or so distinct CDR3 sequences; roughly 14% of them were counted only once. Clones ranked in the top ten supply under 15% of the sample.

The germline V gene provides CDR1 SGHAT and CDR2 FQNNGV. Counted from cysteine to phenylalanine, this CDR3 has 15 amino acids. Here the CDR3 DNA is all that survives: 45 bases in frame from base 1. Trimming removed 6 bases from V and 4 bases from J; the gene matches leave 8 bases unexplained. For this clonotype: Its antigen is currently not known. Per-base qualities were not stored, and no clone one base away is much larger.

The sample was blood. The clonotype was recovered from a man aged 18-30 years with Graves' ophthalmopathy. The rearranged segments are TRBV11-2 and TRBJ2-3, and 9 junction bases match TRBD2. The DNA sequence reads TGTGCCAGCAGGGGCGGGGGGGCCAGGGCAGATACGCAGTATTTT. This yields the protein CASRGGGARADTQYF. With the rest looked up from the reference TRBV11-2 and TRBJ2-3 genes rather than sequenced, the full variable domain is EAGVAQSPRYKIIEKRQSVAFWCNPISGHATLYWYQQILGQGPKLLIQFQNNGVVDDSQLPKDRFSAERLKGVDSTLKIQPAKLEDSAVYLCASRGGGARADTQYFGPGTRLTVL.